This TCR beta chain was documented in a study of blood T cell repertoires in COVID-19. About the research overall: Material from acute and convalescent COVID-19 was sourced from the United States, Italy and Spain. Nucleic acid was either cDNA or gDNA, and it came from T cells, B-cell-depleted T cells, or PBMCs.

The germline V and J ends were trimmed by 5 bases and 8 bases, with 13 bases remaining between them. This CDR3 has 13 residues. CDR1 SQVTM and CDR2 ANQGSEA come from the germline V gene. In the original analysis: Amplification from reference gene primers served as the basis for estimated nucleated cell counts. This table comes from immunoSEQ multiplex PCR, and its TCRdb copy is limited to in-frame clones, with some not included. V, J and clone size are taken as reported in that table, and D and trimming were inferred from the DNA itself. This sample yields about 82,000 clones, of which roughly four fifths are seen a single time; around 7% belongs to the top ten.

Specimen: peripheral blood. The chain couples TRBV29-1 to TRBJ1-6, with D maybe TRBD1 (5 bases). The source of this sequence is a man aged 45-60 years with active or convalescent COVID-19. CDR3 coding DNA: TGCAGCGTTTCTATGGACATTTATTCACCCCTCCACTTT. It specifies CSVSMDIYSPLHF.